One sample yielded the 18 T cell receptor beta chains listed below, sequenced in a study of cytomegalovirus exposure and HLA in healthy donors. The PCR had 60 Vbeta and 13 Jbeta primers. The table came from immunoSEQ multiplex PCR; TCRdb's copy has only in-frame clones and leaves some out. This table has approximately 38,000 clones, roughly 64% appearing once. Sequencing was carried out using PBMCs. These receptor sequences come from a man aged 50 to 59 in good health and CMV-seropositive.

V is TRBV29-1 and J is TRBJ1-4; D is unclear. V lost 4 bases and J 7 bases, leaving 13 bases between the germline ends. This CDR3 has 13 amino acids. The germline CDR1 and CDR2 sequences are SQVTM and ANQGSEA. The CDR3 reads CSVVGQEGEKLFF. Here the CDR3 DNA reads TGCAGCGTTGTTGGGCAGGAAGGTGAAAAACTGTTTTTT.

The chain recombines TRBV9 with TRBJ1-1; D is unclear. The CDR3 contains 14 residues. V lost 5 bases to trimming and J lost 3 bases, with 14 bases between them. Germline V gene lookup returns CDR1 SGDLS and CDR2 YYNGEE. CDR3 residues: CASSSRERDTEAFF. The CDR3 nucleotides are TGTGCCAGCAGTTCCCGGGAACGCGACACTGAAGCTTTCTTT.

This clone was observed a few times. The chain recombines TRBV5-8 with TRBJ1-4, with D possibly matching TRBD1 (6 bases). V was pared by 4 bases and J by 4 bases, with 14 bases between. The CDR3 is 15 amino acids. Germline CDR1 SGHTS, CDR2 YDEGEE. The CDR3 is CASSGGVAHNEKLFF. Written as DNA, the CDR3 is TGTGCCAGCAGCGGGGGCGTGGCCCATAATGAAAAACTGTTTTTT.

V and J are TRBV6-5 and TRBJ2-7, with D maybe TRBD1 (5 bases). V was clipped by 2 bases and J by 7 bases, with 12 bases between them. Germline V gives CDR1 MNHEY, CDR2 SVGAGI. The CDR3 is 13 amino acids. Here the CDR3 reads CASSYAGFGEQYF. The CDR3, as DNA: TGTGCCAGCAGTTACGCAGGGTTTGGGGAGCAGTACTTC.

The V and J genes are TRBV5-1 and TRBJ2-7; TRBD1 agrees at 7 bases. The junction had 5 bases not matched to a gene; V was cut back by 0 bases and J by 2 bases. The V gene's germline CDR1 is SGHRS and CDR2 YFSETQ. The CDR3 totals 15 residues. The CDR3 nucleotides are TGCGCCAGCAGCTTGGGGACAGGCCGGACCTACGAGCAGTACTTC. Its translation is CASSLGTGRTYEQYF.

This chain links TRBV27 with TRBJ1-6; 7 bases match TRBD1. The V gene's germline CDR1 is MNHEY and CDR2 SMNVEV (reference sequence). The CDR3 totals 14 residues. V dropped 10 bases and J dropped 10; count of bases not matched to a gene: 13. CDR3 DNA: TGTGCCACCTTATCAGGGGGGCTAGGATCACCCCTCCACTTT. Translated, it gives CATLSGGLGSPLHF.

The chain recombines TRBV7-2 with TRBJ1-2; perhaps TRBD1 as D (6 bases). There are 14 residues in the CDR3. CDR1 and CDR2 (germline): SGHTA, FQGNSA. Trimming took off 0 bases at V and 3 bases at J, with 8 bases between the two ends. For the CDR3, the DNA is TGTGCCAGCAGCTTAGCCAGGGGCGACTATGGCTACACCTTC. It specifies CASSLARGDYGYTF.

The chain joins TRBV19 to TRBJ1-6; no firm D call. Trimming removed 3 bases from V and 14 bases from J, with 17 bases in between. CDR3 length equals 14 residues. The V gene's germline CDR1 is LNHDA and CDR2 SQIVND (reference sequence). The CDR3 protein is CASSMNPQTGSLHF. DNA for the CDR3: TGTGCCAGTAGTATGAATCCGCAAACGGGATCCCTCCACTTT.

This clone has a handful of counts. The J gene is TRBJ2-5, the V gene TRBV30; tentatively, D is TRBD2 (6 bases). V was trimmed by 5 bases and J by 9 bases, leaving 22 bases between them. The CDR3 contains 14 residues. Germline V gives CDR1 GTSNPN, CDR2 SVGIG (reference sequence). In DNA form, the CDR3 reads TGTGCCTGGGTCGGACGGGGGAGACGGTCCCCCCAGTACTTC. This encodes CAWVGRGRRSPQYF.

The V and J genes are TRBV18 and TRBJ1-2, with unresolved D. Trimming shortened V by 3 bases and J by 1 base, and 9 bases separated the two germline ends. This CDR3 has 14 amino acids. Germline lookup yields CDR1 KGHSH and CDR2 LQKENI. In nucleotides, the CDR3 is TGTGCCAGCTCACCTGAGGGTATTAACTATGGCTACACCTTC. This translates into CASSPEGINYGYTF.

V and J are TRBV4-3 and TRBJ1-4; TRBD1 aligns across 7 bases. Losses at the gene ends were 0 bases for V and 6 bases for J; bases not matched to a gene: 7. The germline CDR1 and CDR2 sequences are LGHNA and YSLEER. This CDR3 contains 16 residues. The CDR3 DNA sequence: TGCGCCAGCAGCCAAGATGGGACAGAGAACCATGAAAAACTGTTTTTT. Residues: CASSQDGTENHEKLFF.

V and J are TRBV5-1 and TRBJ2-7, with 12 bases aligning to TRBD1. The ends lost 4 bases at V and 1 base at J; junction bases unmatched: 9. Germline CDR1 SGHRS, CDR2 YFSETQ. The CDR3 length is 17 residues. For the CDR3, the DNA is TGCGCCAGCAGCCTCCGGGACAGGGGGCTTATGTCCTACGAGCAGTACTTC. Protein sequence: CASSLRDRGLMSYEQYF.

The CDR3 reads CASSPGGVGEKLFF. As DNA, the CDR3 is TGTGCCAGCAGCCCCGGGGGAGTAGGGGAAAAACTGTTTTTT. The V and J genes are TRBV7-7 and TRBJ1-4, with D possibly matching TRBD1 (5 bases). The CDR3 is 14 amino acids. V was cut by 5 bases and J by 8 bases, with 15 bases left in between. The germline V gene encodes CDR1 SSHAT and CDR2 FNYEAQ (reference sequence).

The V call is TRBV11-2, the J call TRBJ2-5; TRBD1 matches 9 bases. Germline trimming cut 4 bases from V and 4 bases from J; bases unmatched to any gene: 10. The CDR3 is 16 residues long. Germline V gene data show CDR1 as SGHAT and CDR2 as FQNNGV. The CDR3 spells CASSSIPGQGRETQYF. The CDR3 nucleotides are TGTGCCAGCAGCTCGATTCCGGGACAGGGAAGAGAGACCCAGTACTTC.

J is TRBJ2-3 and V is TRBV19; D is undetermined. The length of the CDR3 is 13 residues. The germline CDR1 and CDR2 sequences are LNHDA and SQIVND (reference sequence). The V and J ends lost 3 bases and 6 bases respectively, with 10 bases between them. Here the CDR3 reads CASSMVSWDTQYF. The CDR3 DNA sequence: TGTGCCAGTAGTATGGTTAGCTGGGATACGCAGTATTTT.

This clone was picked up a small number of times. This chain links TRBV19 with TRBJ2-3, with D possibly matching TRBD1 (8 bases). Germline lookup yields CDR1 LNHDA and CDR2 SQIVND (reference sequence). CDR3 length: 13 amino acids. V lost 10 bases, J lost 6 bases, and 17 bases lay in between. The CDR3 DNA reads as TGTGCCACTGCGGACAGGGAGGGCGATACGCAGTATTTT. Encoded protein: CATADREGDTQYF.

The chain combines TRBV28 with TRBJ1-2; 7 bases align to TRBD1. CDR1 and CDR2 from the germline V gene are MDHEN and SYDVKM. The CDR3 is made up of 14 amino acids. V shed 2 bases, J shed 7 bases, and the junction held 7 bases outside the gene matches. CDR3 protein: CASSLPAGGSGYTF. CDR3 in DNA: TGTGCCAGCAGTTTACCGGCAGGGGGAAGTGGCTACACCTTC.

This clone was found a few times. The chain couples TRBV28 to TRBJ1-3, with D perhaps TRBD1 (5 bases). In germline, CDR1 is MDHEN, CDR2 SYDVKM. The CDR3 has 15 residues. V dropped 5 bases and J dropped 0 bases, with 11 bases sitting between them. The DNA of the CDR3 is TGTGCCAGCAGTAAGCAGGGAATCTCTGGAAACACCATATATTTT. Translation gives CASSKQGISGNTIYF.